This is a list of T cell receptor beta chains from one sample in a study of beta chain features in type 1 diabetes. Profiled with immunoSEQ multiplex PCR; TCRdb holds only in-frame clones, not every one. The table has around 650,000 clones, over 10% seen once; the top ten hold over 0.1%. The sequencing input was naive CD4+ T cells from blood. The receptors shown here come from a man aged 25-45 years with type 1 diabetes. Each CDR3 is given with its conserved first and last residue. A D gene is named only where the DNA matches it firmly. The size field is filled for only some rows; it gives once, few, many or a size class.

.	TRBV5-6	TRBJ2-1	TRBD2	TGTGCCAGCAGCCAGGGGTGGGCTAGCGGGTTGTATGAGCAGTTCTTC	CASSQGWASGLYEQFF
few	TRBV18	TRBJ1-1	TRBD1	TGTGCCAGCTCACCCCGGACAGGGTCTAACACTGAAGCTTTCTTT	CASSPRTGSNTEAFF
.	TRBV10-3	TRBJ2-7	.	TGTGCCATCACCCCGGGGGGCGAGAGCTCCTACGAGCAGTACTTC	CAITPGGESSYEQYF
few	TRBV18	TRBJ1-4	.	TGTGCCAGCTCATCCGGGACAAGAAAGGAAAAACTGTTTTTT	CASSSGTRKEKLFF
few	TRBV27	TRBJ2-3	.	TGTGCCAGCAGGGGGACTTGGGGTAGCACAGATACGCAGTATTTT	CASRGTWGSTDTQYF
.	TRBV6-1	TRBJ2-1	.	TGTGCCAGCAGTTTTACAGGGTCCTACAATGAGCAGTTCTTC	CASSFTGSYNEQFF
.	TRBV7-2	TRBJ2-6	.	TGTGCCAGCAGTAAACCGGGGGTCCTCTCTGGGGCCAACGTCCTGACTTTC	CASSKPGVLSGANVLTF
few	TRBV7-9	TRBJ2-7	TRBD2	TGTGCCAGCAGCACGACTAGCGGAGGCGAGCAGTACTTC	CASSTTSGGEQYF
few	TRBV29-1	TRBJ1-3	TRBD1	TGCAGCGTGAAAGGACAGGGGGCTGGAAACACCATATATTTT	CSVKGQGAGNTIYF
few	TRBV6-6	TRBJ2-2	.	TGTGCCAGCAGTTTCGGACGGTTCAACACCGGGGAGCTGTTTTTT	CASSFGRFNTGELFF
.	TRBV11-3	TRBJ2-5	TRBD2	TGTGCCAGCAGCTTCGGACTAGGAGTGGGAGAGACCCAGTACTTC	CASSFGLGVGETQYF
once	TRBV19	TRBJ2-5	TRBD2	TGTGCCAGTAGTGGGACTAGCGGGGGGAACCCCGAGACCCAGTACTTC	CASSGTSGGNPETQYF
.	TRBV25-1	TRBJ2-2	.	TGTGCCAGCAGTGATTTCTCCTGGGAGCTGTTTTTT	CASSDFSWELFF
few	TRBV4-2	TRBJ2-5	.	TGTGCCAGCAGCCAAGGTTGGGGGGGCTCCCAAGAGACCCAGTACTTC	CASSQGWGGSQETQYF
.	TRBV7-6	TRBJ1-6	.	TGTGCCAGCAGCTTAGAGGAAACCTATAATTCACCCCTCCACTTT	CASSLEETYNSPLHF
.	TRBV18	TRBJ1-5	.	TGTGCCAGCTCCGAGTACCCTTGTTCCTTCCTCGAGGGTTGCCAGCCCCAGCATTTT	CASSEYPCSFLEGCQPQHF
.	TRBV27	TRBJ1-1	TRBD1	TGTGCCAGCAGTCCGATCGGACAGGTGAACACTGAAGCTTTCTTT	CASSPIGQVNTEAFF